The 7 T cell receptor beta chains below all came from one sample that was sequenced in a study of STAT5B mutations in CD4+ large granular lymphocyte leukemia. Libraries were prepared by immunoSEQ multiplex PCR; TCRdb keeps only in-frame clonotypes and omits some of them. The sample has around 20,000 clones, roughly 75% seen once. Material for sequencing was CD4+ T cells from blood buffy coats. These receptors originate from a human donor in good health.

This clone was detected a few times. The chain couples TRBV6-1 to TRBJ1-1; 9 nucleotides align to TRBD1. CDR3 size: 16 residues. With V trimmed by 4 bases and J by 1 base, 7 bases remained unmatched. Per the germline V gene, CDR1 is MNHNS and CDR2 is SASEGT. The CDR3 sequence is CASSANRGRKNTEAFF. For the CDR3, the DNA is TGTGCCAGCAGTGCCAACAGGGGGCGAAAGAACACTGAAGCTTTCTTT.

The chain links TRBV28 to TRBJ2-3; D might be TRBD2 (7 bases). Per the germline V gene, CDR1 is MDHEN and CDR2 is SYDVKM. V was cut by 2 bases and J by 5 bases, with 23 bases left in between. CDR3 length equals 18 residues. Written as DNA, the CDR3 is TGTGCCAGCAGTTTAGGGGGGTACGGGGAGGGGGTCTTAGATACGCAGTATTTT. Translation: CASSLGGYGEGVLDTQYF.

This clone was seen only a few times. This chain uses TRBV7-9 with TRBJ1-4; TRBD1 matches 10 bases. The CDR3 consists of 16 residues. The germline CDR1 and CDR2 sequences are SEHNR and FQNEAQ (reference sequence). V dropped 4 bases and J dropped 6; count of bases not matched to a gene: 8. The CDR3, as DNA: TGTGCCAGCAGCTACGCCGGACAGGGGGGGGATGAAAAACTGTTTTTT. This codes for CASSYAGQGGDEKLFF.

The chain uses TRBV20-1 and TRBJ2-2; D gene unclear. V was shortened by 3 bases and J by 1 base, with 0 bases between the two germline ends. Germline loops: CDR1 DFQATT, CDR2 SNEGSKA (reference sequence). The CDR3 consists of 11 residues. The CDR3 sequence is CSARNTGELFF. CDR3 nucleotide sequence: TGCAGTGCTAGGAACACCGGGGAGCTGTTTTTT.

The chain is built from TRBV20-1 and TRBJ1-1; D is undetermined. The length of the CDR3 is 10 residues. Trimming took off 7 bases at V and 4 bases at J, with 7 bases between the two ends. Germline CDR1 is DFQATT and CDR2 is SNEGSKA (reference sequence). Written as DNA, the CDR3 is TGCAGTGTTAAGGGCACTGAAGCTTTCTTT. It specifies CSVKGTEAFF.

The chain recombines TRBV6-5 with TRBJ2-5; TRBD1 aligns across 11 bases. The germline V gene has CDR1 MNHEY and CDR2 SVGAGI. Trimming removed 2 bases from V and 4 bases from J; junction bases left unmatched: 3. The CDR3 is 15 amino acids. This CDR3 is CASSYGQGAGETQYF. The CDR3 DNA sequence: TGTGCCAGCAGTTACGGACAGGGGGCGGGAGAGACCCAGTACTTC.

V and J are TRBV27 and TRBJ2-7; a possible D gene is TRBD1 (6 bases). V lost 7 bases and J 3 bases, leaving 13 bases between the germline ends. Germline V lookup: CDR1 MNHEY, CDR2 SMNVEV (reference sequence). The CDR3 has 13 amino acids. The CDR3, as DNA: TGTGCCAGCAAGGGCCAGGGGTACTACGAGCAGTACTTC. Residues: CASKGQGYYEQYF.